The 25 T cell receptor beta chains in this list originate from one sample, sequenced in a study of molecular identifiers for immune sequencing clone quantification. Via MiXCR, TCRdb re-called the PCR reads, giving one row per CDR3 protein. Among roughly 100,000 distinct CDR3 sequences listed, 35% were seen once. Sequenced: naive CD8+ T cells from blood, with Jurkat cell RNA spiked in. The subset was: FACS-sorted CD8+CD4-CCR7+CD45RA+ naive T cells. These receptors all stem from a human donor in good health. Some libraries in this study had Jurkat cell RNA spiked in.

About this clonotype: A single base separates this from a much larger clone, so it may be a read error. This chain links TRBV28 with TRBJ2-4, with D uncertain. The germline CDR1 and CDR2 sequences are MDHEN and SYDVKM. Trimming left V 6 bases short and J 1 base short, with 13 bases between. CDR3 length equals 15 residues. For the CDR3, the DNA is TGTGCCAGCAGCCCCCGGCGGCATGCCAAAAACATTCAGTACTTC. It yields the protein CASSPRRHAKNIQYF.

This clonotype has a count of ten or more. Here the CDR3 reads CASSLGGLAGFTDTQYF. For the CDR3, the DNA is TGTGCCAGCAGCTTAGGGGGACTAGCGGGCTTCACAGATACGCAGTATTTT. The V and J genes are TRBV7-6 and TRBJ2-3, with 12 nucleotides matching TRBD2. This CDR3 has 17 amino acids. From germline, CDR1 is SGHVS and CDR2 FNYEAQ. V shed 1 base and J 2 bases; nucleotides not matched to a gene: 4. The full variable domain, with the rest looked up from reference TRBV7-6 and TRBJ2-3, is GAGVSQSPRYKVTKRGQDVALRCDPISGHVSLYWYRQALGQGPEFLTYFNYEAQQDKSGLPNDRFSAERPEGSISTLTIQRTEQRDSAMYRCASSLGGLAGFTDTQYFGPGTRLTVL.

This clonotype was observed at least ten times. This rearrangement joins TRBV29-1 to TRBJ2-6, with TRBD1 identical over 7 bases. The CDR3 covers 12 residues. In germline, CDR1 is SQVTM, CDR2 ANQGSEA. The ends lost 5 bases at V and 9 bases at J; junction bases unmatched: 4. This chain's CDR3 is CSVIWTGNVLTF. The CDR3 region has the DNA TGCAGCGTTATTTGGACAGGCAACGTCCTGACTTTC.

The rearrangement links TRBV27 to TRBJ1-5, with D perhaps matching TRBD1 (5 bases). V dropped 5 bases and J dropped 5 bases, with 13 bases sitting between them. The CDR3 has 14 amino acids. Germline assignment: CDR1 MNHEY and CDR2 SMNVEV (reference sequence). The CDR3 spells CASSPTSTDQPQHF. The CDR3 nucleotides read TGTGCCAGCAGTCCTACATCGACAGATCAGCCCCAGCATTTT.

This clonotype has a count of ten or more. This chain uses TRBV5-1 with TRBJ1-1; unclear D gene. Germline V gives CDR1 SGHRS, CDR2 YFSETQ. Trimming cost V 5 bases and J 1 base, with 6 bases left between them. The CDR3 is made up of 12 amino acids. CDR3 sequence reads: CASRSTNTEAFF. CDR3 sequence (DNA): TGCGCCAGCAGGTCGACGAACACTGAAGCTTTCTTT.

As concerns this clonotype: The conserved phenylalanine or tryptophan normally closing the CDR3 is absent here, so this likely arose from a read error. The CDR3 spells CASSQDLGHNSPLHY. The CDR3 region has the DNA TGTGCCAGCAGCCAAGATTTGGGCCATAATTCACCCCTCCACTAT. This chain uses TRBV4-2 with TRBJ1-6; D remains unclear. CDR3 size: 15 residues. Per germline, CDR1 LGHNA and CDR2 YNFKEQ. V lost 0 bases and J lost 5, with 8 bases in between.

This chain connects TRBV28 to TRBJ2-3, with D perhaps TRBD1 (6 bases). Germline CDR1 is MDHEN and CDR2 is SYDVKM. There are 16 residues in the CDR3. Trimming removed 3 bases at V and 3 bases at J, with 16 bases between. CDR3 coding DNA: TGTGCCAGCAGTTTCCCCCTACAGGGTCTGACAGATACGCAGTATTTT. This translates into CASSFPLQGLTDTQYF.

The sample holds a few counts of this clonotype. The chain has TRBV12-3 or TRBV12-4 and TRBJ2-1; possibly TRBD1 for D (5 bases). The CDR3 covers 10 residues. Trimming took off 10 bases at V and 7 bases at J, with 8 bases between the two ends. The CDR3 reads CATGLNEQFF. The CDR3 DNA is TGTGCCACAGGGCTTAATGAGCAGTTCTTC.

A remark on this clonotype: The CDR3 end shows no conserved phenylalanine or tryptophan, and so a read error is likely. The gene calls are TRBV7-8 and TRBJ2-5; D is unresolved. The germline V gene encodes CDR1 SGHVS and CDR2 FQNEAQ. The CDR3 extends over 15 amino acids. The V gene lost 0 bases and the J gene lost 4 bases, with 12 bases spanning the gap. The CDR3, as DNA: TGTGCCAGCAGCTTAGCGTTCTCCAGCGTAGAGACCCAGTACCTC. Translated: CASSLAFSSVETQYL.

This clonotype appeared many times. The CDR3: CASSLSVYSNQPQHF. The DNA of the CDR3 is TGTGCCAGCAGTTTGTCAGTTTATAGCAATCAGCCCCAGCATTTT. The chain has TRBV28 and TRBJ1-5; D not resolved. Germline V gives CDR1 MDHEN, CDR2 SYDVKM. The CDR3 consists of 15 residues. Trimming cost V 3 bases and J 0 bases, with 9 bases left between them.

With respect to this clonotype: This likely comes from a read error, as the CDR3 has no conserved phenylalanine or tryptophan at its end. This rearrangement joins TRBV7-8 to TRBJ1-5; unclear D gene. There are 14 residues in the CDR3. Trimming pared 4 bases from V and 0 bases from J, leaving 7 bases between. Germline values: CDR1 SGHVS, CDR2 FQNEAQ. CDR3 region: CASSSTASNQPQHI. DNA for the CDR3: TGTGCCAGCAGCTCGACGGCTAGCAATCAGCCCCAGCATATT.

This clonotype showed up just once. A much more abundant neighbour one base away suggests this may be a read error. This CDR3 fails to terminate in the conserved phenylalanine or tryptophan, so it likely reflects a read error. The CDR3 nucleotides read TGCAGCCCGGACAGAGGATATACTGAAGCTTTCCTT. Its protein product is CSPDRGYTEAFL. The genes are TRBV20-1 and TRBJ1-1; maybe TRBD1 (6 bases). The CDR3 totals 12 residues. Germline CDR1 DFQATT, CDR2 SNEGSKA (reference sequence).

The CDR3 loop is CASSHSRFTDTQYF. The DNA for the CDR3 is TGTGCCAGCAGCCACAGTCGATTTACAGATACGCAGTATTTT. The genes are TRBV6-2 or TRBV6-3 and TRBJ2-3; D gene unclear. The germline V gene encodes CDR1 MNHEY and CDR2 SVGEGT. This CDR3 is 14 amino acids long. Trimming took 6 bases from V and 3 from J, leaving 13 bases between them.

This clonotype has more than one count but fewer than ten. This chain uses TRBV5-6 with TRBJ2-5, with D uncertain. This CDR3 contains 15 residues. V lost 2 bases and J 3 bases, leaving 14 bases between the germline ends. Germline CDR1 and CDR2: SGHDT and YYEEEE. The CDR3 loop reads CASSLATLAEETQYF. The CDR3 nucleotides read TGTGCCAGCAGCTTAGCGACCCTGGCGGAAGAGACCCAGTACTTC.

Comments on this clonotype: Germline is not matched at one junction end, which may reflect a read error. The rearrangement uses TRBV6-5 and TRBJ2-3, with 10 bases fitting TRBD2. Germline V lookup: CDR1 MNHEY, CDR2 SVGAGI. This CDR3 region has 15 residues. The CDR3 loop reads CASSPWTSGTDTQCF. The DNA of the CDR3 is TGTGCCAGCAGTCCCTGGACTAGCGGCACAGATACGCAGTGTTTT.

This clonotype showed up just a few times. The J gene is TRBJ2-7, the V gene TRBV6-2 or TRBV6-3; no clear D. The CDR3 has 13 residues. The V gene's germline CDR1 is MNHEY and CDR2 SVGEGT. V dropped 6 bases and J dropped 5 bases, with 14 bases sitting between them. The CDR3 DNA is TGTGCCAGCAGCAGTGGCTACGCCAACGAGCAGTACTTC. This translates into CASSSGYANEQYF.

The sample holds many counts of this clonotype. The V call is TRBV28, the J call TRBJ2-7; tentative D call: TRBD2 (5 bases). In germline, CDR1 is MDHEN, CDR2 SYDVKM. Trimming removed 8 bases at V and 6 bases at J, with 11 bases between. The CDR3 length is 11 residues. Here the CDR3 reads CASGQAGEQYF. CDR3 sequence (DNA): TGTGCCAGCGGTCAGGCGGGCGAGCAGTACTTC.

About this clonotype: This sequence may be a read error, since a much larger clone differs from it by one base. CDR3 sequence: CASSSRDSYEQYF. The CDR3 DNA sequence: TGTGCCAGCAGCAGCCGGGACAGCTACGAGCAGTACTTC. V gene TRBV7-9 combines with J gene TRBJ2-7; 7 bases map to TRBD1. Germline assignment: CDR1 SEHNR and CDR2 FQNEAQ (reference sequence). The V and J ends lost 5 bases and 3 bases, in that order; junction bases with no gene match: 4. The CDR3 consists of 13 residues.

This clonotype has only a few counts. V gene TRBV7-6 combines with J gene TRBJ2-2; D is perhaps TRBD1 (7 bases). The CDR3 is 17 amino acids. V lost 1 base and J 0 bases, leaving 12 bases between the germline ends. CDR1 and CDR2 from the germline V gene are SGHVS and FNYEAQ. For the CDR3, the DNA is TGTGCCAGCAGCTTAGAGGGCGGGACAGCGAACACCGGGGAGCTGTTTTTT. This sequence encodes CASSLEGGTANTGELFF.

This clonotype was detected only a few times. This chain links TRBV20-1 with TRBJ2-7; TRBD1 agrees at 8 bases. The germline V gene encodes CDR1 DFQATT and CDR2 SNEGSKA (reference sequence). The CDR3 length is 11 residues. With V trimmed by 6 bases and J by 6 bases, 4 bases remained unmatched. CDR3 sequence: CSALTGVEQYF. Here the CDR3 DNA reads TGCAGTGCCCTGACAGGGGTCGAGCAGTACTTC.

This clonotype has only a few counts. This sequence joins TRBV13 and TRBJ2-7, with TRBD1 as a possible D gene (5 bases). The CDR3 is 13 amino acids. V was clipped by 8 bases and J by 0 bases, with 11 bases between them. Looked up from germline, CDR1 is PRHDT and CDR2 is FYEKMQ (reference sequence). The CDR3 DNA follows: TGTGCCAGCGCTCAGGGTCGCTCCTACGAGCAGTACTTC. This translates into CASAQGRSYEQYF.

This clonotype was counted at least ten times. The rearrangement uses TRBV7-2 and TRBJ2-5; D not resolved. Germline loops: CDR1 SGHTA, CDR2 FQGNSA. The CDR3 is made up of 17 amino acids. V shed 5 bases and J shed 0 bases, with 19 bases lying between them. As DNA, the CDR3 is TGTGCCAGCAGCCCCGACTTTGGTCCAGAGTACCAAGAGACCCAGTACTTC. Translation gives CASSPDFGPEYQETQYF.

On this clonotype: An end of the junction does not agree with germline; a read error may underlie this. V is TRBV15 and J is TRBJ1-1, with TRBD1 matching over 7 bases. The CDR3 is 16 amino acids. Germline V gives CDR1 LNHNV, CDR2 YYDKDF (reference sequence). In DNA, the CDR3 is TGTGCCACCAGCAGAGGACGGGAGGGGGCGAACGCTGAAGCTTTCTTT. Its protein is CATSRGREGANAEAFF.

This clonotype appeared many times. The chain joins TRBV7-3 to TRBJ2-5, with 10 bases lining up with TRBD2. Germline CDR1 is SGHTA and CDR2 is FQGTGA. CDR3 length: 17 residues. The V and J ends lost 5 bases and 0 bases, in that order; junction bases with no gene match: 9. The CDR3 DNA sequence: TGTGCCAGCAGCCCGGGACTAGGACTAGCGGACCAAGAGACCCAGTACTTC. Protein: CASSPGLGLADQETQYF.

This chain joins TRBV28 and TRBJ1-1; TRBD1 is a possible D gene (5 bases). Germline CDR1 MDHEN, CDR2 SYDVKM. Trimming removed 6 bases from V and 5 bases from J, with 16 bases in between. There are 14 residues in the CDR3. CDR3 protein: CASSLSVGGTEAFF. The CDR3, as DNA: TGTGCCAGCAGCCTCAGTGTCGGGGGTACTGAAGCTTTCTTT.